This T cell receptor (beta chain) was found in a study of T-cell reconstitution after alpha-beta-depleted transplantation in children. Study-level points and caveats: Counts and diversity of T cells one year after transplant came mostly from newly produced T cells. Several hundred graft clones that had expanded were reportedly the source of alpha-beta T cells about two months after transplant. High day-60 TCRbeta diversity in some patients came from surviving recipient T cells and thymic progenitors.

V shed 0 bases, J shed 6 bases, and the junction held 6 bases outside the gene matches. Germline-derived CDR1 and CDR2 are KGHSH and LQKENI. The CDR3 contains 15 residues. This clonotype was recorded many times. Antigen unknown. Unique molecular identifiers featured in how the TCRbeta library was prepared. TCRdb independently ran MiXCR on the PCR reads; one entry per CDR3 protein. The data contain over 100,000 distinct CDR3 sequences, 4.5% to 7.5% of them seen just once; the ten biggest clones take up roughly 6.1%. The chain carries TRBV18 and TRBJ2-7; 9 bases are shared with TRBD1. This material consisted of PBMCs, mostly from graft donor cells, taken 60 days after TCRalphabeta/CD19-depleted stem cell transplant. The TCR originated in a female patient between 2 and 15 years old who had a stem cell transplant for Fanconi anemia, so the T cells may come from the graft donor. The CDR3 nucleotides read TGTGCCAGCTCACCACCCTGGGACAGGGTCATCGAGCAGTACTTC. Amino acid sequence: CASSPPWDRVIEQYF.